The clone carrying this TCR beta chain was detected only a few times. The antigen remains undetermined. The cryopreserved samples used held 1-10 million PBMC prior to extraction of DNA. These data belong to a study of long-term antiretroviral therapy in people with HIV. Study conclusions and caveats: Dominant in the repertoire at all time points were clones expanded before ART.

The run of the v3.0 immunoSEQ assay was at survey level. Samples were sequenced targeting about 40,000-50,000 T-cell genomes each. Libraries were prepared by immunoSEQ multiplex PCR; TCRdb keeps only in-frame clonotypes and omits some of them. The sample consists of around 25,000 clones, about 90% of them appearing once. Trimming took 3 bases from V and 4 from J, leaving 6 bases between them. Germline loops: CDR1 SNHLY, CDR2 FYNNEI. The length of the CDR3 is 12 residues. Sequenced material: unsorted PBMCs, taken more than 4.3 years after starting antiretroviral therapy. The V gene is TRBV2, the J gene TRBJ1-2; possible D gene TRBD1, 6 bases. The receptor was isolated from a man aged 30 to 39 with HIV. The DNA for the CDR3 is TGTGCCAGCAGTGACAGGGGCTATGGCTACACCTTC. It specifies CASSDRGYGYTF.